The T cell receptor beta chain under discussion was sequenced for a study of brain metastases from non-small cell lung cancer. Findings and limits, study-wide: In about 60% of brain metastases, T-cell clones were expanded compared with matched primary tumors. Compared with primary tumors, brain metastases showed less T-cell infiltration. Paired brain metastases and primary tumors largely shared TCR repertoires.

Clones were sequenced by immunoSEQ multiplex PCR, and TCRdb holds only the in-frame ones, with some missing. The data contain approximately 3,900 clones, roughly 89% of them singletons. Trimming at V came to 9 bases and at J to 4 bases, leaving 8 bases not matched to a gene. The germline V gene encodes CDR1 MNHEY and CDR2 SVGAGI. The CDR3 runs to 15 residues. As to this clone: Its antigen is as yet unknown.

This clonotype originated in a donor aged 40 or over with non-small cell lung cancer. The gene calls are TRBV6-5 and TRBJ1-3; 11 bases are shared with TRBD1. Sequencing input: primary lung tumor tissue. The CDR3 nucleotides are TGTGCCAGTGGACAGGGGGCCTTGGGAGGAAACACCATATATTTT. This codes for CASGQGALGGNTIYF.